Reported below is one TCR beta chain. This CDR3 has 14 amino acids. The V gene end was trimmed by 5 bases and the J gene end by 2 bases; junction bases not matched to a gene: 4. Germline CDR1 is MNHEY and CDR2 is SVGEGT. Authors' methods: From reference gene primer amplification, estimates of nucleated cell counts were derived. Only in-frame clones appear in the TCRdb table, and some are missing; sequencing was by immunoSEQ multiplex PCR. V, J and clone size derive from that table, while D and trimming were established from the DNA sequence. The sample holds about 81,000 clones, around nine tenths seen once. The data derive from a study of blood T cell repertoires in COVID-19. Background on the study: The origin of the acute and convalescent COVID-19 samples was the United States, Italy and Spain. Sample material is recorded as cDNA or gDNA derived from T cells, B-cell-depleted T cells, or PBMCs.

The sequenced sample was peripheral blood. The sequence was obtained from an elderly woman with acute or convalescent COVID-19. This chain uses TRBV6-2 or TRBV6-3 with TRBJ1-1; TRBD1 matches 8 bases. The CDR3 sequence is CASSRTGYNTEAFF. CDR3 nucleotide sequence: TGTGCCAGCAGTCGGACAGGGTATAACACTGAAGCTTTCTTT.